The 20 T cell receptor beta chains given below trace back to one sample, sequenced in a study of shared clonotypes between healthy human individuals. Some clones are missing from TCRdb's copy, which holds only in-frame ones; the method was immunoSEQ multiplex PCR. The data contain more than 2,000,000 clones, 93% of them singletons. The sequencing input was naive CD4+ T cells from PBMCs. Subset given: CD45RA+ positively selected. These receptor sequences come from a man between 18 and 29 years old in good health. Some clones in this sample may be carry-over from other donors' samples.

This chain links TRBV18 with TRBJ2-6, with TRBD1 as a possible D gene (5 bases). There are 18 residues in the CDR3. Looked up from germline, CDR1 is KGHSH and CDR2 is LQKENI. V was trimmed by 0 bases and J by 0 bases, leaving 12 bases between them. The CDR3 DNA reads TGTGCCAGCTCACCACCAAGGGGCGACCCCTCTGGGGCCAACGTCCTGACTTTC. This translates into CASSPPRGDPSGANVLTF. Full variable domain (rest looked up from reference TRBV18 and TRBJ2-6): NAGVMQNPRHLVRRRGQEARLRCSPMKGHSHVYWYRQLPEEGLKFMVYLQKENIIDESGMPKERFSAEFPKEGPSILRIQQVVRGDSAAYFCASSPPRGDPSGANVLTFGAGSRLTVL.

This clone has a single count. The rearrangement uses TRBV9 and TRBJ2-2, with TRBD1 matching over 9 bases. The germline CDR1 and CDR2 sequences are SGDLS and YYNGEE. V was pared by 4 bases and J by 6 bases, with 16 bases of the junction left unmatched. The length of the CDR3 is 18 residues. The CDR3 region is CASSITRGTGSLAGELFF. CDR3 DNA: TGTGCCAGCAGCATAACTAGGGGGACAGGGAGTTTGGCCGGGGAGCTGTTTTTT.

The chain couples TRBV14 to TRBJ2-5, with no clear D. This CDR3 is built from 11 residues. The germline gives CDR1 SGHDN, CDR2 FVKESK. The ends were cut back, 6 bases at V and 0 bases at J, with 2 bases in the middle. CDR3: CASRYQETQYF. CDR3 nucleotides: TGTGCCAGCAGGTACCAAGAGACCCAGTACTTC.

The DNA of the CDR3 is TGTGCCAGCAGCTTAGAGCGGGAGAGCAATGAGCAGTTCTTC. It specifies CASSLERESNEQFF. V is TRBV7-3 and J is TRBJ2-1; 8 bases line up with TRBD2. There are 14 residues in the CDR3. CDR1 and CDR2 (germline): SGHTA, FQGTGA. The V and J ends lost 2 bases and 6 bases, in that order; junction bases with no gene match: 3.

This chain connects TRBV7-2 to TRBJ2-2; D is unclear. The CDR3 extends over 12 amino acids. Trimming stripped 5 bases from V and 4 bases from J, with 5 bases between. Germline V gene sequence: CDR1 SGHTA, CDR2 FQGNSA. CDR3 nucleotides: TGTGCCAGCAGCGGAAGCACCGGGGAGCTGTTTTTT. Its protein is CASSGSTGELFF.

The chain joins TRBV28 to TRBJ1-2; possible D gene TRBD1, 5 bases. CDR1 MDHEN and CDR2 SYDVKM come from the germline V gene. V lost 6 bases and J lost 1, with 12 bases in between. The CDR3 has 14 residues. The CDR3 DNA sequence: TGTGCCAGCAGCCAGGGAGGGTTTAACTATGGCTACACCTTC. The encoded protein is CASSQGGFNYGYTF.

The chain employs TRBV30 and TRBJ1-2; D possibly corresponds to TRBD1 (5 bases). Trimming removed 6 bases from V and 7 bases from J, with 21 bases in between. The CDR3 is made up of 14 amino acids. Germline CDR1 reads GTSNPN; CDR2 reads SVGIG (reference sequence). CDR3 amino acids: CACLPGRPGGGYTF. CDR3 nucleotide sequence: TGTGCCTGCCTTCCCGGGCGCCCTGGGGGTGGCTACACCTTC.

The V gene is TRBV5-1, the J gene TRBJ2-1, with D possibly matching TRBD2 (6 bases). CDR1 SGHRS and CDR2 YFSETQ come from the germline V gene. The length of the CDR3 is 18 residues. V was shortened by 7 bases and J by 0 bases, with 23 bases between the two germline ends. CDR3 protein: CASSERASSPGSYNEQFF. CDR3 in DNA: TGCGCCAGCTCGGAGCGGGCATCCTCACCCGGCTCCTACAATGAGCAGTTCTTC. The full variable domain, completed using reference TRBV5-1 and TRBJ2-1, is KAGVTQTPRYLIKTRGQQVTLSCSPISGHRSVSWYQQTPGQGLQFLFEYFSETQRNKGNFPGRFSGRQFSNSRSEMNVSTLELGDSALYLCASSERASSPGSYNEQFFGPGTRLTVL.

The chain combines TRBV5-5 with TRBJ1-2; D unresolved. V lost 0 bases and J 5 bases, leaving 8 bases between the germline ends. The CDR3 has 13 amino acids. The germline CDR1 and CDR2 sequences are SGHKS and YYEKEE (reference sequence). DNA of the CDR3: TGTGCCAGCAGCTTGGGTTGGGGTTATGGCTACACCTTC. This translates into CASSLGWGYGYTF. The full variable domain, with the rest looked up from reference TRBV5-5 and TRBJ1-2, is DAGVTQSPTHLIKTRGQQVTLRCSPISGHKSVSWYQQVLGQGPQFIFQYYEKEERGRGNFPDRFSARQFPNYSSELNVNALLLGDSALYLCASSLGWGYGYTFGSGTRLTVV.

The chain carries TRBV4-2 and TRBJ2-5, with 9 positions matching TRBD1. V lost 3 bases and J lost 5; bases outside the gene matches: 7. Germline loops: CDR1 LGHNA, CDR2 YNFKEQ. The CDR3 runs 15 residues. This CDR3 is CASSHGTGRVETQYF. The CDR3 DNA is TGTGCCAGCAGCCACGGGACAGGGAGGGTGGAGACCCAGTACTTC.

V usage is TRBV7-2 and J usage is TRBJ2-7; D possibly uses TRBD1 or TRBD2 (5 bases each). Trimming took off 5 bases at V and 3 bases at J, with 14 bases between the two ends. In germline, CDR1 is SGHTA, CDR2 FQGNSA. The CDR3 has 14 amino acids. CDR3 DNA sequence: TGTGCCAGCAGCAAATCCGGGACCCACTACGAGCAGTACTTC. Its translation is CASSKSGTHYEQYF.

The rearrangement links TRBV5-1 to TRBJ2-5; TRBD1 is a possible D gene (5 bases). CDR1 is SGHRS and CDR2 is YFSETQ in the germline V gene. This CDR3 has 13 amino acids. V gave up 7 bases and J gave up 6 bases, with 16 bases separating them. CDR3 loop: CASDEELGQTQYF. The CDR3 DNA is TGCGCCAGCGACGAGGAACTGGGGCAGACCCAGTACTTC.

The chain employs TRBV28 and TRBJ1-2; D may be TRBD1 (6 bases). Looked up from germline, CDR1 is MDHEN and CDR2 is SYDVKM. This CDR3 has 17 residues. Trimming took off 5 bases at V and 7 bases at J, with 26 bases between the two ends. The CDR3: CASSGAPGGNRVGGYTF. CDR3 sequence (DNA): TGTGCCAGCAGTGGTGCGCCTGGGGGAAACAGGGTCGGTGGCTACACCTTC.

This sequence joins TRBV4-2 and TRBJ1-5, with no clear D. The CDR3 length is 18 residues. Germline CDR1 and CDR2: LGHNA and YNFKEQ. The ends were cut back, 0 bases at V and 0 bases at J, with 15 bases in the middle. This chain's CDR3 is CASSQDLAGVYSNQPQHF. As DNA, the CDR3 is TGTGCCAGCAGCCAAGATCTTGCGGGAGTTTATAGCAATCAGCCCCAGCATTTT.

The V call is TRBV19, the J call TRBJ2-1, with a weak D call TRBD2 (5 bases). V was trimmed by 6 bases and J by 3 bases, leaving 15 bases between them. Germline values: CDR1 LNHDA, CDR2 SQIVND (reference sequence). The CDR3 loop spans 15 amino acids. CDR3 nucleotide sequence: TGTGCCAGTAGCTCTGTGGGGAGCGGCTACAATGAGCAGTTCTTC. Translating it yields CASSSVGSGYNEQFF.

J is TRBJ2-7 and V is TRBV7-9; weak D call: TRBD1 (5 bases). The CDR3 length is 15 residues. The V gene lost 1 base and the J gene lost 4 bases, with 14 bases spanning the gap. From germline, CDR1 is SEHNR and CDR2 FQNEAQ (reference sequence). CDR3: CASSLVAGSLYEQYF. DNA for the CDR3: TGTGCCAGCAGCTTAGTGGCAGGGTCGTTATACGAGCAGTACTTC.

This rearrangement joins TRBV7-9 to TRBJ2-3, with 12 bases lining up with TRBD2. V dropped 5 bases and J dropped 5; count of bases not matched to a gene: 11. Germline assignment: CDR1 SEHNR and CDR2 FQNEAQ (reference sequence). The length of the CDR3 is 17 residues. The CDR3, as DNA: TGTGCCAGCAGCCGCGGACTAGCGGGGAGGTATCTAGATACGCAGTATTTT. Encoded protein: CASSRGLAGRYLDTQYF.

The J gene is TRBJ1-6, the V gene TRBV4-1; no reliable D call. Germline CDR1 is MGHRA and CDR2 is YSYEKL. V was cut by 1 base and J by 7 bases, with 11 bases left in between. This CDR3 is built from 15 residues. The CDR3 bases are TGCGCCAGCAGCCAAGGAAGGCTTGACAATTCACCCCTCCACTTT. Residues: CASSQGRLDNSPLHF.

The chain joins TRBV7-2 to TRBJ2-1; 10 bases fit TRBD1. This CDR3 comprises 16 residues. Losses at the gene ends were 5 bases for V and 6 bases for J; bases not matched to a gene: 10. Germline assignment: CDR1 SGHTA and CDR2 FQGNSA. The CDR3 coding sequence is TGTGCCAGCAGCGGCCTGACAGGGGGCCACCCCAATGAGCAGTTCTTC. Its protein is CASSGLTGGHPNEQFF.

As DNA, the CDR3 is TGTGCCAGCAGATCGACAGGGATGAACACTGAAGCTTTCTTT. Translated: CASRSTGMNTEAFF. The chain has TRBV6-5 and TRBJ1-1, with 7 positions matching TRBD1. The V gene's germline CDR1 is MNHEY and CDR2 SVGAGI. V dropped 6 bases and J dropped 0; count of bases not matched to a gene: 4. CDR3 size: 14 residues.